These T cell receptor beta chains were read from a single sample in a study of control samples from healthy donors and cancer patients. Sequencing was performed with immunoSEQ multiplex PCR; in TCRdb, only in-frame clones are kept and a portion is missing. The repertoire holds almost 90,000 clones, with around nine tenths as singletons. The specimen sequenced was blood. These receptors came from a man aged 25 to 40 in good health. The CDR3 runs from the conserved cysteine through the conserved F or W.

TRBV28	TRBJ1-5	CASSFTDSNQPQHF
TRBV27	TRBJ1-2	CASSSPNRGNNYGYTF
TRBV7-6	TRBJ2-2	CASSVGQGGTGELFF
TRBV6-5	TRBJ2-2	CASRDGTTNTGELFF
TRBV2	TRBJ1-1	CASSTSEGRTEAFF
TRBV11-3	TRBJ2-3	CASSLGGRATDTQYF
TRBV21-1	TRBJ1-1	CASSNTVGQALTEAFF
TRBV12-3/TRBV12-4	TRBJ1-2	CASSFQGFYGYTF
TRBV5-1	TRBJ2-5	CASSLGGLAGYQETQYF
TRBV19	TRBJ2-1	CASSIDPAGAKGEQFF
TRBV19	TRBJ1-2	CASKGTGLYGYTF
TRBV5-1	TRBJ2-5	CASSLTGQPPQETQYF
TRBV6-5	TRBJ1-2	CASSYLRPNYGYTF
TRBV10-3	TRBJ1-1	CAISGGVRWTFF